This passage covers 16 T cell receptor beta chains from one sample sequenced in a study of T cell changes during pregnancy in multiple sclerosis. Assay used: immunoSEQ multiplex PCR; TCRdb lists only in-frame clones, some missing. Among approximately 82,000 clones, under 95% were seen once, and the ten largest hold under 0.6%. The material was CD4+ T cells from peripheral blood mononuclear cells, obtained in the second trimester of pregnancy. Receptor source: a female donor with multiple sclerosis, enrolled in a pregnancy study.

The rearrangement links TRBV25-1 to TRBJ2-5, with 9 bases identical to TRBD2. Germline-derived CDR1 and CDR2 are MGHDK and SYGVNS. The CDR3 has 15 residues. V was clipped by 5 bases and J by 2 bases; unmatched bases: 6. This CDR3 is CASSTRGGVQETQYF. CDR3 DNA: TGTGCCAGCAGTACGCGGGGGGGCGTTCAAGAGACCCAGTACTTC.

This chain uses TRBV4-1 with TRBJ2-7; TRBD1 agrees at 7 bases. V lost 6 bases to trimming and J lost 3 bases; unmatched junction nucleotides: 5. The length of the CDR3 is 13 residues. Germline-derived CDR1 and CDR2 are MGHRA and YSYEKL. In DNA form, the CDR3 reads TGCGCCAGCAGGAAAACAGGGGACTACGAGCAGTACTTC. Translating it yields CASRKTGDYEQYF.

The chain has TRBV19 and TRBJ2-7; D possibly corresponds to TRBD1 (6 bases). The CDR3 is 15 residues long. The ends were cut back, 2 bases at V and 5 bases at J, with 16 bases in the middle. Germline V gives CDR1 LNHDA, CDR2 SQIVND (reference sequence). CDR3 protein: CASSIRHRENDEQYF. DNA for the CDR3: TGTGCCAGTAGTATAAGGCACAGGGAGAACGACGAGCAGTACTTC.

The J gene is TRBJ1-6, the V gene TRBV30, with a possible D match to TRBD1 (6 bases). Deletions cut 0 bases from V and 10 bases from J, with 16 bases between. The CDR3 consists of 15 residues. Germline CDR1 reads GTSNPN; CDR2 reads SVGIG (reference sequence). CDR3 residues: CAWSVRRPGESPLHF. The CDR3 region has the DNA TGTGCCTGGAGTGTAAGGCGGCCAGGGGAGTCACCCCTCCACTTT.

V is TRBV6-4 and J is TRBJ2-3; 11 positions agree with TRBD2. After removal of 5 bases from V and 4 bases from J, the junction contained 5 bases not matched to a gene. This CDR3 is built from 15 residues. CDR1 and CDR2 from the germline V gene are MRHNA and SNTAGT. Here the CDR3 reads CASSPLAGGADTQYF. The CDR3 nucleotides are TGTGCCAGCAGTCCCCTAGCGGGAGGCGCAGATACGCAGTATTTT.

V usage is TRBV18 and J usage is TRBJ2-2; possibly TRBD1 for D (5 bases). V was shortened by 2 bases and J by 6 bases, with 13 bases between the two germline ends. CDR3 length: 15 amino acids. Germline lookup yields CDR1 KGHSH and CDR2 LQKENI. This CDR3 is CASSPAQGGAGELFF. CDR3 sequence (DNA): TGTGCCAGCTCACCAGCTCAGGGTGGAGCCGGGGAGCTGTTTTTT.

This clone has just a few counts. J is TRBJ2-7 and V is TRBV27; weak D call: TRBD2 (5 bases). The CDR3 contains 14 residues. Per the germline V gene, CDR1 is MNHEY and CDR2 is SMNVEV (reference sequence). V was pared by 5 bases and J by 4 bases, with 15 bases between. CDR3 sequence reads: CASSPWTGVYEQYF. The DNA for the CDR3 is TGTGCCAGCAGTCCCTGGACTGGGGTTTACGAGCAGTACTTC.

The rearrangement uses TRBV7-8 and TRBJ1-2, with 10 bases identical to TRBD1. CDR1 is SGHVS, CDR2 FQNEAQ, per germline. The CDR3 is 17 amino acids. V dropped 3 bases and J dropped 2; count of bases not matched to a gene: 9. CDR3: CASSFRPQGQGNYGYTF. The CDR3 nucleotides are TGTGCCAGCAGCTTCCGCCCCCAGGGACAGGGGAACTATGGCTACACCTTC.

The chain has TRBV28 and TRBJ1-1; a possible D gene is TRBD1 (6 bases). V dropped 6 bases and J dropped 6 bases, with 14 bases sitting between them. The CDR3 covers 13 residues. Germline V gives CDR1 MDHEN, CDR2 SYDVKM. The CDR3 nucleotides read TGTGCCAGCAGGCCCGGGGGGGCCGCTGAAGCTTTCTTT. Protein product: CASRPGGAAEAFF.

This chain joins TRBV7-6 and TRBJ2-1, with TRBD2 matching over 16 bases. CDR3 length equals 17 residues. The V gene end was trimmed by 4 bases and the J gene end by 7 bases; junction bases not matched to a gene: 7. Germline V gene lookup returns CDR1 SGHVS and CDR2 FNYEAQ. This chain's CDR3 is CASSSRGLAGGQNEQFF. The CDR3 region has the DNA TGTGCCAGCAGCTCCAGGGGACTAGCGGGAGGGCAGAATGAGCAGTTCTTC.

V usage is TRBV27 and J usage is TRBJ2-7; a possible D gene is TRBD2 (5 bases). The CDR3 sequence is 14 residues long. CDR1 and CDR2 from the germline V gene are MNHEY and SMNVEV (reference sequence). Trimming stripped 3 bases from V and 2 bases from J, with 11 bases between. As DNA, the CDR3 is TGTGCCAGCAGTTTCCGGGGTCCTGCCTACGAGCAGTACTTC. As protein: CASSFRGPAYEQYF.

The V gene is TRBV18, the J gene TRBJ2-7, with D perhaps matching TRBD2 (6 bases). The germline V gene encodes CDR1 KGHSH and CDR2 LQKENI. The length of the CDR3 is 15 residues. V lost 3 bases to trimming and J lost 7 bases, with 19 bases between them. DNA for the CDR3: TGTGCCAGCTCACCGGAGGGAGGCCCCGCTGGGGAGCAGTACTTC. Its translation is CASSPEGGPAGEQYF.

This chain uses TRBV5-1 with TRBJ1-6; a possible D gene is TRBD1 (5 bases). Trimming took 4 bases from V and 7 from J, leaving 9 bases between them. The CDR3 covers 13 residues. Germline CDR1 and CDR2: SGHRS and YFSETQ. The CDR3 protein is CASSHDRNSPLHF. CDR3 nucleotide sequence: TGCGCCAGCAGCCATGACAGAAATTCACCCCTCCACTTT.

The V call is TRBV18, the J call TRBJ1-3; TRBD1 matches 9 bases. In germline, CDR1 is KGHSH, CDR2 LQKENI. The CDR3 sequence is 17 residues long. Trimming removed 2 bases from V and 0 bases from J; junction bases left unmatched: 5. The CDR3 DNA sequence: TGTGCCAGCTCACCAAGGACAGGGGCTAGCTCTGGAAACACCATATATTTT. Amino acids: CASSPRTGASSGNTIYF.

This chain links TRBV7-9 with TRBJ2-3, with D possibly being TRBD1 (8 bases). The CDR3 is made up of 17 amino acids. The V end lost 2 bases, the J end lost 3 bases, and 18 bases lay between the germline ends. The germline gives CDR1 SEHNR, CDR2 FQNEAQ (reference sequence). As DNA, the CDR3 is TGTGCCAGCAGCTTACCCGACAGGGGAGCGGGGACAGATACGCAGTATTTT. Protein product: CASSLPDRGAGTDTQYF.

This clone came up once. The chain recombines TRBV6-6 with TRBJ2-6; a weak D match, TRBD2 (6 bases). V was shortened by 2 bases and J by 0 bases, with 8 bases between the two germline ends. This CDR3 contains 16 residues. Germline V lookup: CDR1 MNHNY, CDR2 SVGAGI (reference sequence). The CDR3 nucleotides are TGTGCCAGCAGTTACCGGGGGTCCTCTGGGGCCAACGTCCTGACTTTC. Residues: CASSYRGSSGANVLTF.